This T cell receptor beta chain derives from a study of OX40 agonist ivuxolimab in advanced cancers. Study information: Among those treated, three patients had partial responses, one with hepatocellular carcinoma and two with cutaneous melanoma. Overall study findings and caveats: At doses 0.1 to 3.0 mg/kg, CD4+ and CD8+ clones expanded. Low normalized T-cell clonal expansion was also seen in some nonresponders. Determination of antigen specificity was not performed for the expanded peripheral T cells.

About this clone: Its antigen remains unknown.

From germline, CDR1 is MRHNA and CDR2 SNTAGT. This CDR3 is 13 amino acids long. V shed 2 bases and J 7 bases; nucleotides not matched to a gene: 2. The data were produced by immunoSEQ multiplex PCR, yet TCRdb's version contains in-frame clones alone and is incomplete. The sample carries tens of thousands of clones, around 82% recorded once. The sequenced sample was CD4+ or CD8+ T cells sorted from blood, obtained in a trial of the OX40 agonist ivuxolimab. The clonotype originates from an adult with an advanced solid tumor such as melanoma, head and neck, liver or kidney cancer. The V call is TRBV6-4, the J call TRBJ2-7; TRBD1 matches 10 bases. This chain's CDR3 is CASSDGQGGEQYF. The CDR3, as DNA: TGTGCCAGCAGTGACGGACAGGGGGGGGAGCAGTACTTC.